These 11 T cell receptor beta chains were all obtained from the same sample, sequenced in a study of blood T cell repertoires in COVID-19. The method was immunoSEQ multiplex PCR; TCRdb's version includes in-frame clones alone and lacks a portion of them. The sample holds about 160,000 clones; 89% are singletons and the top ten take 2.5% to 3.5%. Sequenced sample: peripheral blood. The receptors here all came from a man between 60 and 75 years old with acute or convalescent COVID-19.

The chain combines TRBV19 with TRBJ1-2; 7 bases fit TRBD1. The CDR3 is 13 amino acids. From germline, CDR1 is LNHDA and CDR2 SQIVND (reference sequence). The J segment lost 6 bases and the V segment lost 7 bases, leaving 8 bases of the junction unmatched. CDR3: CASTQLTGDGYTF. In DNA, the CDR3 is TGTGCCAGTACCCAGCTTACAGGGGATGGCTACACCTTC.

J is TRBJ2-7 and V is TRBV19; a weak D match, TRBD1 (6 bases). Germline V lookup: CDR1 LNHDA, CDR2 SQIVND (reference sequence). The CDR3 is 15 amino acids. V was pared by 4 bases and J by 0 bases, with 13 bases between. The CDR3 DNA reads as TGTGCCAGTAGTACAGGGGAACGACTCTCCTACGAGCAGTACTTC. As protein: CASSTGERLSYEQYF. The variable domain in full, completed from reference TRBV19 and TRBJ2-7, reads DGGITQSPKYLFRKEGQNVTLSCEQNLNHDAMYWYRQDPGQGLRLIYYSQIVNDFQKGDIAEGYSVSREKKESFPLTVTSAQKNPTAFYLCASSTGERLSYEQYFGPGTRLTVT.

The CDR3 region has the DNA TGTGCCAGCAGCCCAGGCAGGGGCCTTAGCAATCAGCCCCAGCATTTT. This encodes CASSPGRGLSNQPQHF. This rearrangement joins TRBV11-2 to TRBJ1-5, with D maybe TRBD1 (6 bases). In germline, CDR1 is SGHAT, CDR2 FQNNGV. V lost 5 bases to trimming and J lost 0 bases, with 14 bases between them. The CDR3 length is 16 residues.

This chain's CDR3 is CASSVAGLDYEQYF. The CDR3, as DNA: TGTGCCAGCAGCGTAGCGGGACTAGACTACGAGCAGTACTTC. The chain combines TRBV9 with TRBJ2-7; 8 nucleotides agree with TRBD2. CDR3 length: 14 residues. The germline gives CDR1 SGDLS, CDR2 YYNGEE. The J segment lost 3 bases and the V segment lost 0 bases, leaving 2 bases of the junction unmatched.

The chain uses TRBV27 and TRBJ1-2, with 9 nucleotides matching TRBD1. The J segment lost 4 bases and the V segment lost 3 bases, leaving 3 bases of the junction unmatched. This CDR3 is 14 amino acids long. Germline loops: CDR1 MNHEY, CDR2 SMNVEV (reference sequence). The CDR3, as DNA: TGTGCCAGCAGTTTTAGACAGGGGGTCTATGGCTACACCTTC. Protein sequence: CASSFRQGVYGYTF.

Only one count was recorded for this clone. This chain joins TRBV6-5 and TRBJ2-7; D might be TRBD2 (6 bases). Germline V gene data show CDR1 as MNHEY and CDR2 as SVGAGI. The CDR3 consists of 13 residues. The V end was cut by 6 bases, the J end by 9 bases, with 18 bases between. CDR3 amino acids: CASSPRRGGRQYF. CDR3 nucleotides: TGTGCCAGCAGCCCGCGGCGGGGAGGTCGGCAGTACTTC.

The chain combines TRBV10-3 with TRBJ2-1, with D perhaps matching TRBD2 (6 bases). Trimming stripped 5 bases from V and 1 base from J, with 12 bases between. This CDR3 spans 15 amino acids. The germline CDR1 and CDR2 sequences are ENHRY and SYGVKD. The CDR3 loop is CAISLRDSSYNEQFF. The CDR3 DNA is TGTGCCATCAGTCTCCGGGACTCTTCCTACAATGAGCAGTTCTTC.

The rearrangement links TRBV5-1 to TRBJ1-3; no firm D call. The CDR3 has 16 residues. Trimming cost V 4 bases and J 1 base, with 15 bases left between them. Looked up from germline, CDR1 is SGHRS and CDR2 is YFSETQ. The CDR3 reads CASSKAVASSGNTIYF. The CDR3 nucleotides read TGCGCCAGCAGCAAGGCGGTTGCTTCTTCTGGAAACACCATATATTTT.

The rearrangement links TRBV10-3 to TRBJ1-2; 8 positions agree with TRBD1. Germline loops: CDR1 ENHRY, CDR2 SYGVKD. With V trimmed by 2 bases and J by 4 bases, 3 bases remained unmatched. The CDR3 runs 14 residues. For the CDR3, the DNA is TGTGCCATCAGTGAGGGGACAGGACCCTATGGCTACACCTTC. As protein: CAISEGTGPYGYTF.

The rearrangement uses TRBV6-5 and TRBJ2-4; 7 bases are a match to TRBD1. This CDR3 spans 13 amino acids. Trimming cost V 7 bases and J 7 bases; bases outside gene matches: 7. Germline V CDR1 and CDR2: MNHEY, SVGAGI. For the CDR3, the DNA is TGTGCCAGCACCGACAGGGAGCGGAACATTCAGTACTTC. Its protein is CASTDRERNIQYF.

The chain has TRBV6-5 and TRBJ1-1, with 7 nucleotides matching TRBD1. Per the germline V gene, CDR1 is MNHEY and CDR2 is SVGAGI. J gave up 1 base and V 4 bases, and 3 bases lay outside the gene matches. There are 14 residues in the CDR3. CDR3 DNA sequence: TGTGCCAGCAGTTCCCAGGGGGGGAACACTGAAGCTTTCTTT. Translating gives CASSSQGGNTEAFF.